This T cell receptor (beta chain) was identified during a study of T-cell reconstitution after alpha-beta-depleted transplantation in children. This CDR3 is built from 17 residues. The authors prepared the TCRbeta library with unique molecular identifiers. TCRdb redid the calling of the PCR reads with MiXCR, one entry per CDR3 protein. This table holds just over 950,000 distinct CDR3 sequences, under 30% found once. Points from the study as a whole: Reportedly, only several hundred clones from non-depleted graft cells drove alpha-beta T-cell counts at about two months. Among T cells one year after transplant, newly produced cells accounted for most counts and diversity. It was surviving recipient T cells and thymic progenitors that gave some patients high TCRbeta diversity at day 60.

This clonotype occurred a few times. Its antigen is undetermined. The sample in question was PBMCs, mostly from graft donor cells, obtained 360 days after TCRalphabeta/CD19-depleted stem cell transplant. The V call is TRBV21-1, the J call TRBJ2-3; the D call TRBD2 from the table was never checked on the DNA. TRBV21-1 counts as a pseudogene. The clonotype was recovered from a boy less than two years old who had a stem cell transplant for SCID, so the T cells may come from the graft donor. The CDR3 DNA follows: TGTGCCAGCAGCAAAGCGCATGTACTAGCGGTTGCAGATACGCAGTATTTT. Translated: CASSKAHVLAVADTQYF.